What follows are 21 T cell receptor beta chains derived from one specimen sequenced in a study of CD8 T cells in ankylosing spondylitis. Study-wide results and caveats: The study identified a TCR beta motif of under ten highly homologous variants that appeared characteristic of ankylosing spondylitis blood.

Their target antigens are unknown. TCRdb recomputed calls from the 5' RACE reads with MiXCR, one row per CDR3 protein. This sample has about 450,000 distinct CDR3 sequences, with roughly a quarter found just once. The source material was blood, either unsorted or a sorted T cell fraction (not recorded which). These receptor sequences come from a male donor with ankylosing spondylitis.

The chain employs TRBV6-1 and TRBJ1-2; 9 bases are a match to TRBD1. Germline CDR1 reads MNHNS; CDR2 reads SASEGT. Unmatched junction bases numbered 5, after V lost 6 bases and J lost 0 bases. The CDR3 contains 15 residues. The CDR3 here is CASRGQGSANYGYTF. CDR3 DNA: TGTGCCAGCAGGGGACAGGGCTCAGCTAACTATGGCTACACCTTC.

The table lists this clonotype with a few counts. V and J are TRBV12-3 or TRBV12-4 and TRBJ2-3; tentatively, D is TRBD1 (6 bases). This CDR3 has 15 amino acids. Trimming removed 6 bases at V and 3 bases at J, with 16 bases between. The CDR3 spells CASRPGQILTDTQYF. The DNA for the CDR3 is TGTGCCAGCAGACCGGGACAAATCTTAACAGATACGCAGTATTTT.

This clonotype was recorded only once. The chain links TRBV20-1 to TRBJ1-6, with TRBD1 matching 8 bases. Unmatched junction bases numbered 2, after V lost 3 bases and J lost 7 bases. The length of the CDR3 is 13 residues. Looked up from germline, CDR1 is DFQATT and CDR2 is SNEGSKA (reference sequence). The CDR3 protein is CSASNRGNSPLHF. The CDR3 DNA reads TGCAGTGCTAGTAACAGGGGGAATTCACCCCTCCACTTT.

This rearrangement joins TRBV6-5 to TRBJ2-1, with unresolved D. Trimming stripped 0 bases from V and 0 bases from J, with 12 bases between. The CDR3 runs 17 residues. The germline CDR1 and CDR2 sequences are MNHEY and SVGAGI. The CDR3 loop is CASSYSISRSSYNEQFF. DNA for the CDR3: TGTGCCAGCAGTTACTCGATTTCCAGGAGCTCCTACAATGAGCAGTTCTTC.

This clonotype has more than one count but fewer than ten. The V and J genes are TRBV3-1 and TRBJ2-5, with TRBD1 matching over 7 bases. The V gene end was trimmed by 4 bases and the J gene end by 1 base; junction bases not matched to a gene: 6. The CDR3 length is 15 residues. Per germline, CDR1 LGHDT and CDR2 YNNKEL (reference sequence). CDR3 coding DNA: TGTGCCAGCAGCCTACGACAGGGACCCCAAGAGACCCAGTACTTC. Protein sequence: CASSLRQGPQETQYF.

There are a few counts of this clonotype. The V gene is TRBV12-3 or TRBV12-4, the J gene TRBJ2-3, with 10 bases matching TRBD2. The length of the CDR3 is 18 residues. V lost 7 bases to trimming and J lost 4 bases; unmatched junction nucleotides: 17. The CDR3 protein is CASILIATSGSPADTQYF. The CDR3 DNA reads as TGTGCCAGCATCCTCATTGCGACTAGCGGGTCACCGGCAGATACGCAGTATTTT.

The chain links TRBV11-2 to TRBJ2-6; no clear D gene. Trimming cost V 0 bases and J 0 bases, with 9 bases left between them. Germline V lookup: CDR1 SGHAT, CDR2 FQNNGV. The CDR3 length is 17 residues. CDR3 nucleotide sequence: TGTGCCAGCAGCTTAGATCATCCGTCCTCTGGGGCCAACGTCCTGACTTTC. It translates to CASSLDHPSSGANVLTF.

This clonotype occurred a few times. The chain combines TRBV12-3 or TRBV12-4 with TRBJ2-1; TRBD1 agrees at 9 bases. The CDR3 extends over 15 amino acids. J was trimmed by 4 bases and V by 4 bases; bases with no gene match: 5. The CDR3 DNA reads TGTGCCAGCAGTTCGGAGGGACAGGGTTACAATGAGCAGTTCTTC. Translating gives CASSSEGQGYNEQFF.

This clonotype has only a few counts. The J gene is TRBJ1-5, the V gene TRBV20-1, with D tentatively TRBD1 (6 bases). The CDR3 has 12 amino acids. Germline V CDR1 and CDR2: DFQATT, SNEGSKA (reference sequence). V shed 3 bases and J shed 4 bases, with 7 bases lying between them. The CDR3 DNA sequence: TGCAGTGCTAGGGGGGCAAATCAGCCCCAGCATTTT. Translation: CSARGANQPQHF.

In this sample, this clonotype turned up a few times. This chain joins TRBV6-5 and TRBJ2-3, with TRBD2 matching 9 bases. The CDR3 contains 15 residues. J lost 5 bases, V lost 4 bases, and 7 bases had no gene match. Germline-derived CDR1 and CDR2 are MNHEY and SVGAGI. Here the CDR3 DNA reads TGTGCCAGCAGTTTCTTAGCGGGAGCAGGAGATACGCAGTATTTT. Its protein product is CASSFLAGAGDTQYF.

This clonotype was seen more than once but under ten times. The chain is built from TRBV5-1 and TRBJ2-1; a weak D match, TRBD1 (6 bases). Trimming removed 0 bases at V and 1 base at J, with 11 bases between. The CDR3 runs to 16 residues. Germline V CDR1 and CDR2: SGHRS, YFSETQ. The CDR3 DNA is TGCGCCAGCAGCTTGGAAGGGGGAAGGTCCTACAATGAGCAGTTCTTC. It is translated as CASSLEGGRSYNEQFF.

The rearrangement uses TRBV30 and TRBJ1-5; maybe TRBD1 (6 bases). The germline V gene encodes CDR1 GTSNPN and CDR2 SVGIG (reference sequence). This CDR3 has 14 residues. V gave up 0 bases and J gave up 6 bases, with 12 bases separating them. The CDR3 reads CAWSVSTGPQPQHF. The CDR3 DNA follows: TGTGCCTGGAGTGTATCCACAGGGCCTCAGCCCCAGCATTTT.

This clonotype was seen a handful of times. The J gene is TRBJ2-1, the V gene TRBV9, with 7 bases identical to TRBD2. The CDR3 is 16 residues long. CDR1 and CDR2 (germline): SGDLS, YYNGEE. V lost 3 bases to trimming and J lost 10 bases; unmatched junction nucleotides: 16. CDR3 residues: CASSAVGLPTLGEQFF. Here the CDR3 DNA reads TGTGCCAGCAGCGCCGTGGGACTACCAACTTTAGGGGAGCAGTTCTTC.

The V call is TRBV28, the J call TRBJ1-1, with TRBD1 matching over 7 bases. Germline-derived CDR1 and CDR2 are MDHEN and SYDVKM. The CDR3 spans 16 residues. V lost 7 bases and J lost 4; bases outside the gene matches: 15. The CDR3 protein is CASNNDIRGSGTEAFF. The CDR3 DNA is TGTGCCAGCAATAATGATATCAGGGGGTCGGGCACTGAAGCTTTCTTT.

This clonotype came up a few times. The chain carries TRBV29-1 and TRBJ2-1, with 11 bases lining up with TRBD1. Per germline, CDR1 SQVTM and CDR2 ANQGSEA. CDR3 size: 14 residues. J gave up 3 bases and V 7 bases, and 5 bases lay outside the gene matches. The CDR3 here is CSGSGTGGYNEQFF. Written as DNA, the CDR3 is TGCAGCGGATCCGGGACAGGGGGCTACAATGAGCAGTTCTTC.

There are a few counts of this clonotype. The rearrangement joins TRBV29-1 to TRBJ2-3, with a tentative D call TRBD1 (6 bases). Germline-derived CDR1 and CDR2 are SQVTM and ANQGSEA. The CDR3 contains 13 residues. The V and J ends lost 7 bases and 0 bases respectively, with 11 bases between them. The CDR3 DNA sequence: TGCAGCGCCGCGGACAGAAGCACAGATACGCAGTATTTT. Amino acids: CSAADRSTDTQYF.

At least ten counts were recorded for this clonotype. CDR3 nucleotide sequence: TGTGCCAGCAGCTTAGATCGTGCCGCGAATGAGCAGTTCTTC. Protein product: CASSLDRAANEQFF. The gene calls are TRBV11-2 and TRBJ2-1; D gene unclear. The CDR3 extends over 14 amino acids. Germline V CDR1 and CDR2: SGHAT, FQNNGV. Trimming took 0 bases from V and 7 from J, leaving 10 bases between them.

This clonotype showed up just a few times. This chain links TRBV18 with TRBJ2-1; D is uncertain. The CDR3 consists of 12 residues. In germline, CDR1 is KGHSH, CDR2 LQKENI. Deletions cut 3 bases from V and 6 bases from J, with 6 bases between. The CDR3 loop reads CASSPSINEQFF. The CDR3 DNA reads TGTGCCAGCTCACCCTCCATCAATGAGCAGTTCTTC.

This clonotype was counted between two and nine times. The V call is TRBV11-3, the J call TRBJ1-6, with a possible D match to TRBD1 (6 bases). CDR3 size: 16 residues. In germline, CDR1 is SGHNT, CDR2 YENEEA. V dropped 5 bases and J dropped 8 bases, with 19 bases sitting between them. CDR3 nucleotide sequence: TGTGCCAGCAGCCCAGGCAGGGGAGGAGGTTATTCACCCCTCCACTTT. This codes for CASSPGRGGGYSPLHF.

The gene calls are TRBV7-9 and TRBJ2-1; no firm D call. The CDR3 totals 14 residues. From germline, CDR1 is SEHNR and CDR2 FQNEAQ (reference sequence). Trimming pared 5 bases from V and 5 bases from J, leaving 13 bases between. As DNA, the CDR3 is TGTGCCAGCAGCGACCGGAGAGGCAACAATGAGCAGTTCTTC. Its protein product is CASSDRRGNNEQFF.

J is TRBJ1-5 and V is TRBV5-1; 10 positions match TRBD1. Unmatched junction bases numbered 3, after V lost 4 bases and J lost 8 bases. The CDR3 has 13 residues. Germline V gene data show CDR1 as SGHRS and CDR2 as YFSETQ. This chain's CDR3 is CASSRGQGEPQHF. The CDR3 DNA follows: TGCGCCAGCAGCCGCGGACAGGGGGAGCCCCAGCATTTT.